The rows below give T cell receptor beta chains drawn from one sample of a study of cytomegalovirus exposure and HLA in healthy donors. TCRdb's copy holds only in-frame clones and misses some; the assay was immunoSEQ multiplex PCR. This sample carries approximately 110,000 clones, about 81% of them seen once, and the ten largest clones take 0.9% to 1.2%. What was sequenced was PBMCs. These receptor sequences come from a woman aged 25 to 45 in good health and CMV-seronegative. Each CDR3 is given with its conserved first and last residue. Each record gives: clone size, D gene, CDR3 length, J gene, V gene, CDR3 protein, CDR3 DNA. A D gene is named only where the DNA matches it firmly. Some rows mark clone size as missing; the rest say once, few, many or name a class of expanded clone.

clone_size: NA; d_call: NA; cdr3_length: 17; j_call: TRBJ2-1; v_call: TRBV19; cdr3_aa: CASSGDPRVGTYNEQFF; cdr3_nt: TGTGCCAGTAGTGGCGACCCTCGTGTCGGGACCTACAATGAGCAGTTCTTC
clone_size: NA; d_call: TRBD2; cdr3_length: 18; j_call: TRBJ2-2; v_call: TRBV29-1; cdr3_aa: CSVEEGSWTGGNTGELFF; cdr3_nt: TGCAGCGTTGAAGAAGGGTCGTGGACGGGGGGTAACACCGGGGAGCTGTTTTTT
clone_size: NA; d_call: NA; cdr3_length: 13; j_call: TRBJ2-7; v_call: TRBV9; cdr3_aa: CASAGGQAHEQYF; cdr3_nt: TGTGCCTCAGCCGGGGGGCAAGCCCACGAGCAGTACTTC
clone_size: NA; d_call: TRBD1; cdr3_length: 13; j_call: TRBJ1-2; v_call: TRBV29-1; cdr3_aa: CSCRWQGQDGYTF; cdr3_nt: TGCAGCTGCCGATGGCAGGGACAGGATGGCTACACCTTC
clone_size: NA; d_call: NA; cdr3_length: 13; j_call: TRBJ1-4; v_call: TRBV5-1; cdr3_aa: CASSRTTNEKLFF; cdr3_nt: TGCGCCAGCTCTCGTACAACTAATGAAAAACTGTTTTTT
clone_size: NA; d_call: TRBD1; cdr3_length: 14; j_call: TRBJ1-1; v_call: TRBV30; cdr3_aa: CACGTGLQSAEAFF; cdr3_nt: TGTGCCTGCGGGACAGGGCTCCAGAGCGCTGAAGCTTTCTTT
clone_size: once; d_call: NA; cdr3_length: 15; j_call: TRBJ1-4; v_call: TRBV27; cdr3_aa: CASSPGGPWAEKLFF; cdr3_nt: TGTGCCAGCAGTCCCGGGGGGCCGTGGGCTGAAAAACTGTTTTTT
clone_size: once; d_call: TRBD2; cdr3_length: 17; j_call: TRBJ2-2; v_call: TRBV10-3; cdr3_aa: CAISIGLAGANTGELFF; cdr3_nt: TGTGCCATCAGTATCGGACTAGCGGGAGCGAACACCGGGGAGCTGTTTTTT
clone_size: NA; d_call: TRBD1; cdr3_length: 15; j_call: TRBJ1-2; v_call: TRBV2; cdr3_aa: CASEDYRGLGYGYTF; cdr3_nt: TGTGCCAGCGAGGATTACAGGGGATTAGGGTATGGCTACACCTTC
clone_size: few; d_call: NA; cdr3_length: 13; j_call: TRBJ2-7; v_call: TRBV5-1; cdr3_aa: CASSRDNSYEQYF; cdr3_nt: TGCGCCAGCAGCCGGGACAACTCCTACGAGCAGTACTTC
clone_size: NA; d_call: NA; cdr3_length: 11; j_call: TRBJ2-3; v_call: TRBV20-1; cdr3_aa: CSAYRADTQYF; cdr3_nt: TGCAGTGCTTACAGGGCTGATACGCAGTATTTT
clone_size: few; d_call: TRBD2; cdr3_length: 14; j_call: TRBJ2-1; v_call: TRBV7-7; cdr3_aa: CASSLAGGPNEQFF; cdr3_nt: TGTGCTAGCAGCCTAGCGGGGGGACCCAATGAGCAGTTCTTC
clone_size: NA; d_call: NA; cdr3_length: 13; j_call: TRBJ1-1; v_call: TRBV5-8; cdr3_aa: CASSNQGFPEAFF; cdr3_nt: TGTGCCAGCAGCAATCAGGGTTTCCCTGAAGCTTTCTTT
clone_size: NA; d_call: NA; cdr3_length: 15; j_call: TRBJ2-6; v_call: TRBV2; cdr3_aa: CASRFSFSGANVLTF; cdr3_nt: TGTGCCAGCAGATTCAGTTTCTCTGGGGCCAACGTCCTGACTTTC
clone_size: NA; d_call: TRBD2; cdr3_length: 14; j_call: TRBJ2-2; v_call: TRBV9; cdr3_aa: CASRDSSGTGELFF; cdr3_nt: TGTGCCAGCAGGGATAGTAGCGGGACCGGGGAGCTGTTTTTT
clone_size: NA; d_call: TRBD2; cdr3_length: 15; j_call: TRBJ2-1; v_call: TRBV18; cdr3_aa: CASSSGAGDYNEQFF; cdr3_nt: TGTGCCAGCTCCTCCGGTGCGGGGGACTACAATGAGCAGTTCTTC
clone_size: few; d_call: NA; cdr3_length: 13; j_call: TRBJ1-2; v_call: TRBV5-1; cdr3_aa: CASSFDPVSGYTF; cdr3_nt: TGCGCCAGCAGCTTTGACCCGGTTAGCGGCTACACCTTC
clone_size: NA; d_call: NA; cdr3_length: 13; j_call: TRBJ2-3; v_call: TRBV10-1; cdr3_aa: CASSEGTTDTQYF; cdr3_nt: TGCGCCAGCAGTGAGGGGACTACAGATACGCAGTATTTT
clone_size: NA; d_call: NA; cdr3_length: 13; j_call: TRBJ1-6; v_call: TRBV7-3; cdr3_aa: CASSLTGDSPLHF; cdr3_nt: TGTGCCAGCAGCTTAACAGGGGATTCACCCCTCCACTTT
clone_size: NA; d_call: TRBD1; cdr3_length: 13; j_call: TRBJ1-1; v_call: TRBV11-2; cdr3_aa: CASSPDRGIKAFF; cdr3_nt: TGTGCCAGCAGCCCGGACAGGGGTATTAAAGCTTTCTTT
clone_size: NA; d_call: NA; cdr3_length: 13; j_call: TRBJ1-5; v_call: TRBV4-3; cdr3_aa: CASSQDRGQPQHF; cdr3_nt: TGCGCCAGCAGCCAAGATAGGGGGCAGCCCCAGCATTTT
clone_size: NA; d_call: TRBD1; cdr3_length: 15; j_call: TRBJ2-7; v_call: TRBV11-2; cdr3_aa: CASSSGTGGGYEQYF; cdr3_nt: TGTGCCAGCAGCTCCGGGACAGGGGGAGGCTACGAGCAGTACTTC
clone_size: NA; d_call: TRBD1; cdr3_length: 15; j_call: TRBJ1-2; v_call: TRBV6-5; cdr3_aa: CASSHPGTGSYGYTF; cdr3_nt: TGTGCCAGCAGTCACCCTGGGACAGGGAGCTATGGCTACACCTTC
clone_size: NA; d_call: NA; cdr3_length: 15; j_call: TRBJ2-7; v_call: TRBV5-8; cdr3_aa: CASSGTWGDAAEQYF; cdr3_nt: TGTGCCAGCAGCGGGACTTGGGGGGATGCCGCCGAGCAGTACTTC
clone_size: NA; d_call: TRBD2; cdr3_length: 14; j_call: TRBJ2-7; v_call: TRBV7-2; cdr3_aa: CASSLTSATYEQYF; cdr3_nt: TGTGCCAGCAGCTTAACTAGCGCTACCTACGAGCAGTACTTC
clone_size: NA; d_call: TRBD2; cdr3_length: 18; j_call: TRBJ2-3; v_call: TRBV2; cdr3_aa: CASSRLAGGQFGTDTQYF; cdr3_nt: TGTGCCAGCAGTCGACTAGCGGGAGGGCAGTTCGGCACAGATACGCAGTATTTT
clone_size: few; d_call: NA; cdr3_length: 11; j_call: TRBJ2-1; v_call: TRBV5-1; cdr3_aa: CASTQNNEQFF; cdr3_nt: TGCGCCAGCACCCAGAACAATGAGCAGTTCTTC
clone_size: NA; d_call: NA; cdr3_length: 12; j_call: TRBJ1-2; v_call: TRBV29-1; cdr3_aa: CSVRGNRVGYTF; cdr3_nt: TGCAGCGTCCGTGGAAACAGGGTTGGCTACACCTTC
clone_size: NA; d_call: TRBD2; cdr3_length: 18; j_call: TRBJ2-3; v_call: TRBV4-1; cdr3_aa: CASSQEAALAGAVDTQYF; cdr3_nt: TGCGCCAGCAGCCAAGAGGCGGCACTAGCGGGAGCGGTAGATACGCAGTATTTT
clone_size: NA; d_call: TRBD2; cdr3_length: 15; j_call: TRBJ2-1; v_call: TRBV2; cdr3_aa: CASRGGGLGYNEQFF; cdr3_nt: TGTGCCAGCAGAGGCGGGGGGCTGGGGTACAATGAGCAGTTCTTC
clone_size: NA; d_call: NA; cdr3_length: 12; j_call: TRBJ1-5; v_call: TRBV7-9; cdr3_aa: CASSLVGQPQHF; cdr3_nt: TGTGCCAGCAGCTTAGTCGGGCAGCCCCAGCATTTT
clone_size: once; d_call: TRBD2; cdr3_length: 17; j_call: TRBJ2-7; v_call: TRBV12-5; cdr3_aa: CASGLGLAGFLSYEQYF; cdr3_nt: TGTGCTAGTGGTCTGGGACTAGCGGGCTTCCTCTCCTACGAGCAGTACTTC
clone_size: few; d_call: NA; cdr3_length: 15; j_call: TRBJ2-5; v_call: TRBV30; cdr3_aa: CAWRGKQGEVETQYF; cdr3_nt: TGTGCCTGGAGGGGAAAACAGGGAGAGGTTGAGACCCAGTACTTC
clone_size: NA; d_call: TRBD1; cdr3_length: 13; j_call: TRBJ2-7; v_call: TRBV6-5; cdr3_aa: CASSSTGVGEQYF; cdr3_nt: TGTGCCAGCAGTTCGACAGGGGTGGGCGAGCAGTACTTC
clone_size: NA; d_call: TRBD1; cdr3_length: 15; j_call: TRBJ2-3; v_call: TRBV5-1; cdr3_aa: CASSPGGSSTDTQYF; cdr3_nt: TGCGCCAGCTCCCCAGGGGGTAGTAGCACAGATACGCAGTATTTT
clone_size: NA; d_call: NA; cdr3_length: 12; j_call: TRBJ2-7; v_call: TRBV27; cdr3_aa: CASSSRSYEQYF; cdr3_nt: TGTGCCAGCAGTTCTAGGTCCTACGAGCAGTACTTC
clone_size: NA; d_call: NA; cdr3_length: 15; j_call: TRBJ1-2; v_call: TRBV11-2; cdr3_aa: CASSLVGSSNYGYTF; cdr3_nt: TGTGCCAGCAGCTTAGTAGGGAGTTCGAACTATGGCTACACCTTC
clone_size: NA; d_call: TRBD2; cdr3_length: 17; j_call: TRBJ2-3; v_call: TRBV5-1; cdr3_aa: CASSARLAGDGTDTQYF; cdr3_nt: TGCGCCAGCAGCGCCCGACTAGCGGGAGACGGAACAGATACGCAGTATTTT
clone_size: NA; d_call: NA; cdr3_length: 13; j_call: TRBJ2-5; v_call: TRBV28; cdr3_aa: CASSLSPPGTQYF; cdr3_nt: TGTGCCAGCAGTTTATCCCCCCCGGGGACCCAGTACTTC
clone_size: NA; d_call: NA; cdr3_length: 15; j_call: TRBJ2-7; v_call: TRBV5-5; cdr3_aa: CASSLGTSRQYEQYF; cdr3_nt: TGTGCCAGCAGCTTGGGAACTAGCAGACAATACGAGCAGTACTTC
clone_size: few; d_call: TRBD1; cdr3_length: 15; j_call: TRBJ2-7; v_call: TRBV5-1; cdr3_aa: CASSLGDRGSDEQYF; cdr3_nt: TGCGCCAGCAGCTTAGGGGACAGGGGGTCGGACGAGCAGTACTTC
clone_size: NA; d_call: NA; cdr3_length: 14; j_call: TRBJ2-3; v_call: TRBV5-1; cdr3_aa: CASSGVGGTDTQYF; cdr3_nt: TGCGCCAGCAGTGGAGTAGGGGGCACAGATACGCAGTATTTT
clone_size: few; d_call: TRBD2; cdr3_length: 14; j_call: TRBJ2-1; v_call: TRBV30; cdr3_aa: CAWSDAGLGYEQFF; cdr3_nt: TGTGCCTGGAGTGACGCGGGACTAGGCTATGAGCAGTTCTTC
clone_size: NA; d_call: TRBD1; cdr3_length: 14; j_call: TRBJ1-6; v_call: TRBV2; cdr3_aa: CASSQQGSQSPLHF; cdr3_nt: TGTGCCAGCAGTCAACAGGGGTCTCAGTCACCCCTCCACTTT
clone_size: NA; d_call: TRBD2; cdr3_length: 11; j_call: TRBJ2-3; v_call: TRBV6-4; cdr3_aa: CASSGGDTQYF; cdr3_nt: TGTGCCAGCAGCGGGGGGGATACGCAGTATTTT
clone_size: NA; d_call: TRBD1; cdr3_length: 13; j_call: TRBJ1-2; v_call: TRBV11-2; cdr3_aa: CASSPGTVYGYTF; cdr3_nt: TGTGCCAGCAGCCCGGGGACAGTCTATGGCTACACCTTC
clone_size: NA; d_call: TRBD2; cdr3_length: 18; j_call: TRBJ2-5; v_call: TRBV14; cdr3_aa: CASSQDRLRREDQETQYF; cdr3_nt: TGTGCCAGCAGCCAAGATCGTTTGCGACGGGAGGACCAAGAGACCCAGTACTTC
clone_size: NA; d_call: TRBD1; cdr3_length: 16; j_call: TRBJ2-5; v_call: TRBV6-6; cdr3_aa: CASRDHGTAEEETQYF; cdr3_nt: TGTGCCAGCAGGGACCACGGGACAGCTGAGGAGGAGACCCAGTACTTC
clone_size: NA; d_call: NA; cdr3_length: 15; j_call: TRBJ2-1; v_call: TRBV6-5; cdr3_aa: CASRETRTTYNEQFF; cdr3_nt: TGTGCCAGCAGAGAAACCAGGACTACCTACAATGAGCAGTTCTTC
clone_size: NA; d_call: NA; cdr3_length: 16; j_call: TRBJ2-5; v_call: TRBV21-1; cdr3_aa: CASSPRDRRKEETQYF; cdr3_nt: TGTGCCAGCAGCCCCCGGGACAGGCGAAAAGAAGAGACCCAGTACTTC
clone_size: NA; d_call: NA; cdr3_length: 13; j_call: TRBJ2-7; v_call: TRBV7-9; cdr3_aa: CASGTSYSYEQYF; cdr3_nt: TGTGCCAGCGGTACTAGCTACTCCTACGAGCAGTACTTC
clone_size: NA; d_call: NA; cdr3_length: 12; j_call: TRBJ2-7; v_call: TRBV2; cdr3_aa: CASRANPYQQYF; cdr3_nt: TGTGCCAGCAGGGCAAATCCTTATCAGCAGTACTTC
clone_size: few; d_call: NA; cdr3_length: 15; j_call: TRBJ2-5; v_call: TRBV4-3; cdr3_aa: CASSPRLNIGETQYF; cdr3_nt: TGCGCCAGCAGCCCCAGACTCAACATCGGGGAGACCCAGTACTTC
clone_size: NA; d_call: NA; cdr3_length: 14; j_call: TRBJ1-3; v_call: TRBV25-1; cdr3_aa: CASTSQGTGNTIYF; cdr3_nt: TGTGCCAGCACCTCGCAGGGGACTGGAAACACCATATATTTT